Shown below are 27 T cell receptor beta chains from a single sample sequenced in a study of blood T cell repertoires in COVID-19. Profiling relied on immunoSEQ multiplex PCR, and the TCRdb table lists in-frame clones only, not all of them. The sample has around 42,000 clones, 88% seen once; the top ten hold 4.8%. The sequenced material came from peripheral blood. Every receptor here comes from a human donor in a cohort sampled during active COVID-19.

The chain uses TRBV28 and TRBJ2-4; D gene uncertain. Per germline, CDR1 MDHEN and CDR2 SYDVKM. V dropped 5 bases and J dropped 3 bases, with 8 bases sitting between them. This CDR3 region has 13 residues. CDR3: CASSGQVKNIQYF. CDR3 nucleotide sequence: TGTGCCAGCAGTGGGCAGGTCAAAAACATTCAGTACTTC.

V gene TRBV28 combines with J gene TRBJ2-3; 7 bases are a match to TRBD1. Looked up from germline, CDR1 is MDHEN and CDR2 is SYDVKM. The CDR3 has 16 residues. The ends lost 4 bases at V and 5 bases at J; junction bases unmatched: 12. In nucleotides, the CDR3 is TGTGCCAGCAGTTCCCCGACAGGGCTTAACCGAGATACGCAGTATTTT. It codes for CASSSPTGLNRDTQYF.

CDR3 nucleotide sequence: TGCAGCGTTGAGTCCTACCACTACGAGCAGTACTTC. The encoded protein is CSVESYHYEQYF. V is TRBV29-1 and J is TRBJ2-7; D unresolved. V lost 3 bases and J lost 3, with 9 bases in between. CDR3 length: 12 residues. Germline V gives CDR1 SQVTM, CDR2 ANQGSEA.

The chain is built from TRBV30 and TRBJ2-2, with D possibly TRBD2 on 7 matching bases. Trimming stripped 3 bases from V and 6 bases from J, with 11 bases between. Germline V gives CDR1 GTSNPN, CDR2 SVGIG (reference sequence). The CDR3 is 13 residues long. CDR3 in amino acids: CAWRGGGSGELFF. CDR3 nucleotide sequence: TGTGCCTGGAGAGGGGGAGGGTCCGGGGAGCTGTTTTTT.

This clone has a handful of counts. The V gene is TRBV2, the J gene TRBJ1-1, with TRBD1 matching 8 bases. This CDR3 has 14 residues. V lost 5 bases and J lost 4; bases outside the gene matches: 6. Germline lookup yields CDR1 SNHLY and CDR2 FYNNEI. The CDR3 is CASSPGTGGTEAFF. CDR3 coding DNA: TGTGCCAGCAGTCCCGGGACAGGCGGCACTGAAGCTTTCTTT.

The J gene is TRBJ2-2, the V gene TRBV9, with 13 bases lining up with TRBD2. This CDR3 contains 19 residues. The J segment lost 4 bases and the V segment lost 3 bases, leaving 12 bases of the junction unmatched. CDR1 and CDR2 from the germline V gene are SGDLS and YYNGEE. CDR3: CASSGTGTSGEGGTGELFF. The CDR3 DNA sequence: TGTGCCAGCAGCGGAACCGGGACTAGCGGGGAGGGGGGCACCGGGGAGCTGTTTTTT. Full variable domain (missing parts from reference TRBV9 and TRBJ2-2): DSGVTQTPKHLITATGQRVTLRCSPRSGDLSVYWYQQSLDQGLQFLIQYYNGEERAKGNILERFSAQQFPDLHSELNLSSLELGDSALYFCASSGTGTSGEGGTGELFFGEGSRLTVL.

This chain uses TRBV5-6 with TRBJ2-7; D is unresolved. Between the trimmed V and J ends, which lost 4 bases and 2 bases, there was a span of 13 bases. Germline V gives CDR1 SGHDT, CDR2 YYEEEE. This CDR3 is 14 amino acids long. DNA for the CDR3: TGTGCCAGCAGCCCGACTGGTACTACCTACGAGCAGTACTTC. Encoded protein: CASSPTGTTYEQYF.

This chain links TRBV5-6 with TRBJ2-1, with 11 bases matching TRBD2. Losses at the gene ends were 0 bases for V and 4 bases for J; bases not matched to a gene: 0. The CDR3 has 15 residues. Germline lookup yields CDR1 SGHDT and CDR2 YYEEEE. Here the CDR3 DNA reads TGTGCCAGCAGCTTGGGACTAGCGGGGTACAATGAGCAGTTCTTC. This encodes CASSLGLAGYNEQFF.

J is TRBJ2-2 and V is TRBV10-3, with TRBD2 matching 11 bases. This CDR3 spans 15 amino acids. J lost 1 base, V lost 6 bases, and 1 base had no gene match. The germline V gene has CDR1 ENHRY and CDR2 SYGVKD. CDR3 loop: CAIRGTSGNTGELFF. In DNA form, the CDR3 reads TGTGCCATCAGGGGGACTAGCGGGAACACCGGGGAGCTGTTTTTT.

The rearrangement links TRBV6-5 to TRBJ2-7; possibly TRBD2 for D (6 bases). V lost 2 bases and J 1 base, leaving 6 bases between the germline ends. CDR1 and CDR2 from the germline V gene are MNHEY and SVGAGI. The CDR3 length is 13 residues. CDR3 nucleotides: TGTGCCAGCAGTTACCGGGGGTCCTACGAGCAGTACTTC. This translates into CASSYRGSYEQYF.

The CDR3 DNA is TGTGCCAGCTCACCACCGAACAGGGACAATGAGCAGTTCTTC. It translates to CASSPPNRDNEQFF. This rearrangement joins TRBV18 to TRBJ2-1, with D maybe TRBD1 (6 bases). V lost 0 bases to trimming and J lost 5 bases, with 8 bases between them. The germline CDR1 and CDR2 sequences are KGHSH and LQKENI. The CDR3 totals 14 residues.

The CDR3 DNA sequence: TGTGCCAGCAGGAGGGAGGTCGGCAATCAGCCCCAGCATTTT. This sequence encodes CASRREVGNQPQHF. The rearrangement links TRBV28 to TRBJ1-5; D is uncertain. The germline V and J ends were trimmed by 6 bases and 2 bases, with 11 bases remaining between them. CDR3 size: 14 residues. Germline CDR1 is MDHEN and CDR2 is SYDVKM.

V gene TRBV27 combines with J gene TRBJ2-7, with a tentative D call TRBD2 (6 bases). The CDR3 spans 20 residues. V shed 6 bases and J shed 1 base, with 31 bases lying between them. CDR1 MNHEY and CDR2 SMNVEV come from the germline V gene (reference sequence). The CDR3 loop reads CASSPPSGTPVGIPSYEQYF. The CDR3, as DNA: TGTGCCAGCAGCCCCCCGTCCGGGACTCCTGTGGGGATACCTTCCTACGAGCAGTACTTC.

The V gene is TRBV3-1 (or the pseudogene TRBV3-2), the J gene TRBJ2-3, with D tentatively TRBD1 (5 bases). The CDR3 length is 13 residues. V lost 4 bases to trimming and J lost 4 bases, with 9 bases between them. The V gene's germline CDR1 is LGHDT and CDR2 YNNKEL (reference sequence). CDR3 sequence: CASSRTNSDTQYF. The CDR3 coding sequence is TGTGCCAGCAGCCGGACAAACTCAGATACGCAGTATTTT.

Worth noting for this clone: The junction differs from germline at one of its ends, possibly a read error. The chain employs TRBV10-3 and TRBJ2-1; TRBD1 matches at 9 bases. The CDR3 consists of 12 residues. Looked up from germline, CDR1 is ENHRY and CDR2 is SYGVKD. This CDR3 is CAIGVRRDRVIF. The DNA of the CDR3 is TGTGCCATCGGGGTGAGGAGGGACAGGGTGATCTTC.

The chain joins TRBV19 to TRBJ2-6; D uncertain. The CDR3 totals 14 residues. V was cut by 2 bases and J by 0 bases, with 2 bases left in between. Germline CDR1 reads LNHDA; CDR2 reads SQIVND (reference sequence). The CDR3 DNA reads TGTGCCAGTAGTATATACTCTGGGGCCAACGTCCTGACTTTC. Translating it yields CASSIYSGANVLTF.

The chain is built from TRBV10-3 and TRBJ2-7, with 8 bases identical to TRBD2. J gave up 5 bases and V 6 bases, and 12 bases lay outside the gene matches. CDR1 and CDR2 from the germline V gene are ENHRY and SYGVKD. The CDR3 is made up of 15 amino acids. This CDR3 reads CAISLLSGSDDEQYF. CDR3 nucleotide sequence: TGTGCCATCAGCCTATTGAGCGGGAGTGACGACGAGCAGTACTTC.

V and J are TRBV21-1 and TRBJ1-1; the table calls TRBD1, which could not be checked here. TRBV21-1 is labeled a pseudogene. The length of the CDR3 is 14 residues. CDR3 region: CASGQGKRGAEAFF. In DNA, the CDR3 is TGTGCCAGCGGACAGGGTAAGAGGGGCGCTGAAGCTTTCTTT.

The gene calls are TRBV6-5 and TRBJ2-5; D not certain. V was clipped by 0 bases and J by 4 bases, with 6 bases between them. CDR3 length equals 13 residues. CDR1 is MNHEY, CDR2 SVGAGI, per germline. The CDR3 DNA is TGTGCCAGCAGTTACTCGACTTCAGAGACCCAGTACTTC. It codes for CASSYSTSETQYF.

In this sample, this clone turned up a few times. V and J are TRBV5-1 and TRBJ2-1; 11 bases line up with TRBD2. V trimming: 1 base; J trimming: 4 bases; junction bases outside the gene matches: 13. CDR3 length: 19 residues. CDR1 is SGHRS and CDR2 is YFSETQ in the germline V gene. The CDR3 nucleotides read TGCGCCAGCAGCTTGAGGGTAGCGGGGACTAGCGGTGTTTACAATGAGCAGTTCTTC. Translated, it gives CASSLRVAGTSGVYNEQFF.

V usage is TRBV10-3 and J usage is TRBJ1-2; 7 positions match TRBD1. From germline, CDR1 is ENHRY and CDR2 SYGVKD. This CDR3 has 15 amino acids. The V and J ends lost 7 bases and 0 bases, in that order; junction bases with no gene match: 8. The CDR3 spells CAITVDRTANYGYTF. Here the CDR3 DNA reads TGTGCCATCACCGTGGACAGGACAGCTAACTATGGCTACACCTTC.

V is TRBV7-9 and J is TRBJ2-2, with D possibly being TRBD1 (6 bases). Germline V gives CDR1 SEHNR, CDR2 FQNEAQ (reference sequence). Trimming removed 5 bases from V and 7 bases from J, with 17 bases in between. There are 15 residues in the CDR3. The CDR3: CASSKTGVEGGELFF. The CDR3 region has the DNA TGTGCCAGCAGCAAGACAGGCGTTGAGGGCGGGGAGCTGTTTTTT.

V gene TRBV5-4 combines with J gene TRBJ2-2; 9 bases line up with TRBD2. This CDR3 region has 15 residues. CDR1 is SGHNT, CDR2 YYREEE, per germline (reference sequence). V was clipped by 4 bases and J by 5 bases; unmatched bases: 6. The CDR3 DNA is TGTGCCAGCAGCGTAGCGGGAGTGAGGACCGGGGAGCTGTTTTTT. It encodes CASSVAGVRTGELFF.

This chain links TRBV5-1 with TRBJ2-1, with TRBD2 as a possible D gene (6 bases). The CDR3 length is 12 residues. The V gene lost 4 bases and the J gene lost 7 bases, with 9 bases spanning the gap. CDR1 is SGHRS, CDR2 YFSETQ, per germline. The DNA for the CDR3 is TGCGCCAGCAGCGCGGGGACGAATGAGCAGTTCTTC. Its translation is CASSAGTNEQFF.

The chain recombines TRBV9 with TRBJ2-2, with 7 bases fitting TRBD2. Germline V CDR1 and CDR2: SGDLS, YYNGEE. Unmatched junction bases numbered 1, after V lost 1 base and J lost 1 base. The CDR3 runs 15 residues. As DNA, the CDR3 is TGTGCCAGCAGCGTACTAGCGGAGAACACCGGGGAGCTGTTTTTT. Translating gives CASSVLAENTGELFF.

This clone has a handful of counts. The chain combines TRBV5-1 with TRBJ1-4; D not resolved. V was clipped by 0 bases and J by 6 bases, with 12 bases between them. The CDR3 extends over 15 amino acids. Germline V CDR1 and CDR2: SGHRS, YFSETQ. This CDR3 reads CASSLAAREDEKLFF. As DNA, the CDR3 is TGCGCCAGCAGCTTGGCCGCTAGGGAGGATGAAAAACTGTTTTTT.

The gene calls are TRBV2 and TRBJ2-7; D gene unclear. The V gene's germline CDR1 is SNHLY and CDR2 FYNNEI. Deletions cut 4 bases from V and 3 bases from J, with 10 bases between. The CDR3 has 13 residues. The CDR3 spells CASSVVPDYEQYF. Here the CDR3 DNA reads TGTGCCAGCAGTGTAGTGCCCGACTACGAGCAGTACTTC.